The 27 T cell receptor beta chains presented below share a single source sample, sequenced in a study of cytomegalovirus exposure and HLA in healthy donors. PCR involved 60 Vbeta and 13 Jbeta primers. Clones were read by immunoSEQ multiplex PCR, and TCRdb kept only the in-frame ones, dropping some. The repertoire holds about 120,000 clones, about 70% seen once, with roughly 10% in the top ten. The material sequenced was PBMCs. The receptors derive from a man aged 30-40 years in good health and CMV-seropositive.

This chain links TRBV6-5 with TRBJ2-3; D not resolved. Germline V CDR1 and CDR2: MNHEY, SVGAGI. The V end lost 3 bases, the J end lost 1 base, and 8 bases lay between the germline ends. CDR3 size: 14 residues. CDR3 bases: TGTGCCAGCAGTTATACGGCGGGCACAGATACGCAGTATTTT. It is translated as CASSYTAGTDTQYF.

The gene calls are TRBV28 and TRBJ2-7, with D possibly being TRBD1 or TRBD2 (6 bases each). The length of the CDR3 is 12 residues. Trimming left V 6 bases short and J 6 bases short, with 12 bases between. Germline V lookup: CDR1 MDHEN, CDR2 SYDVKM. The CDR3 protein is CASSLGGGEQYV. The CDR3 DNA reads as TGTGCCAGCAGCCTAGGAGGGGGCGAGCAGTACGTC.

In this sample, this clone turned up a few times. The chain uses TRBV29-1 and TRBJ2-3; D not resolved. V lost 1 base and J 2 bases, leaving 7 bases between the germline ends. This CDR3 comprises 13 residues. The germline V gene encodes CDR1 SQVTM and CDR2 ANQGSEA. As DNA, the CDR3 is TGCAGCGTTGAAGTTACAGCCACAGATACGCAGTATTTT. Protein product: CSVEVTATDTQYF.

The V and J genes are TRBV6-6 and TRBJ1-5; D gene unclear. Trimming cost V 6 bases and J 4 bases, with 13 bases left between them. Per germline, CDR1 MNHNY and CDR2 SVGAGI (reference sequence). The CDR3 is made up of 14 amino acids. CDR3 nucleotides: TGTGCCAGCAGATCCTGGCAGGTTAATCAGCCCCAGCATTTT. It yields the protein CASRSWQVNQPQHF.

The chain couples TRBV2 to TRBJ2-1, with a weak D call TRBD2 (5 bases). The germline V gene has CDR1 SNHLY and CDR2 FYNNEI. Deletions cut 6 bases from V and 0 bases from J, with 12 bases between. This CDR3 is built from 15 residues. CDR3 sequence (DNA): TGTGCCAGCAGCCGGAGCGGTGCCTCCTACAATGAGCAGTTCTTC. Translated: CASSRSGASYNEQFF.

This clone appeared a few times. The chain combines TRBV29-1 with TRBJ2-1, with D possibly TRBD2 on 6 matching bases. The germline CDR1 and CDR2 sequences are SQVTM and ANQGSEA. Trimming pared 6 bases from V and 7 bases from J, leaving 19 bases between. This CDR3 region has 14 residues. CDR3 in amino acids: CSVAAFGGRNEQFF. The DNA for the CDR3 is TGCAGCGTAGCCGCTTTCGGAGGGCGGAATGAGCAGTTCTTC.

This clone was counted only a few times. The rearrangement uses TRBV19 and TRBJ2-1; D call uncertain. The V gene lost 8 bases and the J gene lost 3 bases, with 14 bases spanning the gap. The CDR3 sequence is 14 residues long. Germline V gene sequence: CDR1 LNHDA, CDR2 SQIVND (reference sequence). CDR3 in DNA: TGTGCCAGTCAGGTGGGTTTTGGCTACAATGAGCAGTTCTTC. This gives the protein CASQVGFGYNEQFF. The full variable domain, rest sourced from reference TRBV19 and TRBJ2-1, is DGGITQSPKYLFRKEGQNVTLSCEQNLNHDAMYWYRQDPGQGLRLIYYSQIVNDFQKGDIAEGYSVSREKKESFPLTVTSAQKNPTAFYLCASQVGFGYNEQFFGPGTRLTVL.

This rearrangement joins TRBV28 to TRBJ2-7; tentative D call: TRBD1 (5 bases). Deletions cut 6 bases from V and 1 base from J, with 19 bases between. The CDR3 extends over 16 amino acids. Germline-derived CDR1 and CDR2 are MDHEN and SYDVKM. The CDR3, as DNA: TGTGCCAGCAGCCCCGATAGTATAGGGGTTTCCTACGAGCAGTACGTC. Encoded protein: CASSPDSIGVSYEQYV.

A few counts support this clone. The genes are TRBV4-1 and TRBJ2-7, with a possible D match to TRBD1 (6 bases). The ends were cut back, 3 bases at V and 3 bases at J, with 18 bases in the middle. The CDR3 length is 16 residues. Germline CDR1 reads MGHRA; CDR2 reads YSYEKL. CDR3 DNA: TGCGCCAGCAGCCAGCCGGAGACAGGTTACTACTACGAGCAGTACTTC. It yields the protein CASSQPETGYYYEQYF.

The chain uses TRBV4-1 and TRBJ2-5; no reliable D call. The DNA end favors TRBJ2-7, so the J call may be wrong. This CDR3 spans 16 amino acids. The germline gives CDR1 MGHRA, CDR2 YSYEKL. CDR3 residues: CASSLRWFLPSYEQYF. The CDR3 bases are TGCGCCAGCAGCCTTCGTTGGTTCCTTCCCTCCTACGAGCAGTACTTC.

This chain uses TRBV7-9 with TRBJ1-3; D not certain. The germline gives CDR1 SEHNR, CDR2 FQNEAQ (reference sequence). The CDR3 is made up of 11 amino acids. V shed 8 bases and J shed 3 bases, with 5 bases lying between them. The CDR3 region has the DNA TGTGCCAGCCTCGGTGGAAACACCATATATTTT. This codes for CASLGGNTIYF. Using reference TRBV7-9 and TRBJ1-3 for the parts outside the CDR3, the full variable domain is DTGVSQNPRHKITKRGQNVTFRCDPISEHNRLYWYRQTLGQGPEFLTYFQNEAQLEKSRLLSDRFSAERPKGSFSTLEIQRTEQGDSAMYLCASLGGNTIYFGEGSWLTVV.

The CDR3: CASSDLAGGRNTIYF. CDR3 sequence (DNA): TGTGCCAGCAGTGATCTGGCAGGGGGTAGAAACACCATATATTTT. The chain couples TRBV25-1 to TRBJ1-3, with 7 bases identical to TRBD1. Germline V gene sequence: CDR1 MGHDK, CDR2 SYGVNS. The J segment lost 5 bases and the V segment lost 3 bases, leaving 7 bases of the junction unmatched. The CDR3 consists of 15 residues.

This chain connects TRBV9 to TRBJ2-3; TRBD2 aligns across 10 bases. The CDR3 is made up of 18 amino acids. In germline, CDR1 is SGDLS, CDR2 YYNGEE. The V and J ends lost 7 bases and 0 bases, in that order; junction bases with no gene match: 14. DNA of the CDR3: TGTGCCAGCTCCCTCGGACTAGCGGTACTCACTAGCACAGATACGCAGTATTTT. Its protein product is CASSLGLAVLTSTDTQYF.

CDR3 in amino acids: CASSSLLSGDYGYTF. The CDR3 nucleotides are TGTGCCAGTAGTTCTCTCCTTTCAGGGGACTATGGCTACACCTTC. V is TRBV19 and J is TRBJ1-2; possibly TRBD1 for D (6 bases). V dropped 5 bases and J dropped 3 bases, with 16 bases sitting between them. The V gene's germline CDR1 is LNHDA and CDR2 SQIVND (reference sequence). The CDR3 sequence is 15 residues long.

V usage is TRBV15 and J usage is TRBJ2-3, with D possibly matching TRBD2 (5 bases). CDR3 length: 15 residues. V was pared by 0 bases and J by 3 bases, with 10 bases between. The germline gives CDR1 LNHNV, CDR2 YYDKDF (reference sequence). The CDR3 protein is CATSRDPAATDTQYF. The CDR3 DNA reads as TGTGCCACCAGCAGAGATCCAGCGGCTACAGATACGCAGTATTTT.

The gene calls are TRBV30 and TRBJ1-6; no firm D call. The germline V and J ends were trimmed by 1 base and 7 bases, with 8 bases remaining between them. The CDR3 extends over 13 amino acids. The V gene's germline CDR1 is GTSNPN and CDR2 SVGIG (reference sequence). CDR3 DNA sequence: TGTGCCTGGAGTGGCTCACAGAATTCACCCCTCCACTTT. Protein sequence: CAWSGSQNSPLHF.

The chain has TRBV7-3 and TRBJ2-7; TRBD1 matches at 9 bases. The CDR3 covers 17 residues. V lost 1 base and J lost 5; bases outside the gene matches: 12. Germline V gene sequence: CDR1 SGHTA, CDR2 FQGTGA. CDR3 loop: CASSLIRRTGEIHEQYF. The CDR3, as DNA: TGTGCCAGCAGCTTAATAAGGAGGACAGGGGAGATCCACGAGCAGTACTTC.

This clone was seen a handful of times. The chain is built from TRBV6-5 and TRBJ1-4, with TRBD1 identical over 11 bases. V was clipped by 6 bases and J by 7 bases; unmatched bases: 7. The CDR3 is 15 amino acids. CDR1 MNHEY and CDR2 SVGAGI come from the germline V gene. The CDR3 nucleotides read TGTGCCAGCAGCCAGGACAGGGGGCGAAGTGAAAAACTGTTTTTT. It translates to CASSQDRGRSEKLFF.

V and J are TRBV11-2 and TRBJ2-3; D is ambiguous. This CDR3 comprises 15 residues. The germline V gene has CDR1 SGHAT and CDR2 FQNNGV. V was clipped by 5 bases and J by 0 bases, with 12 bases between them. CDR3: CASSRLIPSTDTQYF. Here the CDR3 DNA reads TGTGCCAGCAGCCGACTCATACCTAGCACAGATACGCAGTATTTT.

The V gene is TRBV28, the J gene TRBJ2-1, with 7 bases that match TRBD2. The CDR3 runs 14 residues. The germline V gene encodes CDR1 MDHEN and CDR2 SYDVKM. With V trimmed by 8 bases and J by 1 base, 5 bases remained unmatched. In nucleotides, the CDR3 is TGTGCCAGCGACAAGCGGGATTCCTACAATGAGCAGTTCTTC. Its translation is CASDKRDSYNEQFF.

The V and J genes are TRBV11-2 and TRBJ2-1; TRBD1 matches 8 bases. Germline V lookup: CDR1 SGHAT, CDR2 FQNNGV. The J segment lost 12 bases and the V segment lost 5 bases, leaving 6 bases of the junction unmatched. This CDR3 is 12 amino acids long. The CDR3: CASSPTDRVQFF. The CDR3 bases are TGTGCCAGCAGCCCGACGGACAGGGTGCAGTTCTTC.

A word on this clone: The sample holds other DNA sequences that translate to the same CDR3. The CDR3 loop reads CATTRDSQETQYF. CDR3 sequence (DNA): TGTGCCACCACCCGGGACAGCCAAGAGACCCAGTACTTC. V gene TRBV10-3 combines with J gene TRBJ2-5; 7 bases line up with TRBD1. Per germline, CDR1 ENHRY and CDR2 SYGVKD. The V and J ends lost 10 bases and 1 base, in that order; junction bases with no gene match: 6. The CDR3 covers 13 residues.

As DNA, the CDR3 is TGTGCCAGTAGTATGGGGCGCGGGGCGCGCGGAAACACCATATATTTT. This encodes CASSMGRGARGNTIYF. This chain joins TRBV19 and TRBJ1-3; maybe TRBD1 (5 bases). The length of the CDR3 is 16 residues. The ends were cut back, 3 bases at V and 4 bases at J, with 16 bases in the middle. Germline V CDR1 and CDR2: LNHDA, SQIVND (reference sequence).

The DNA for the CDR3 is TGTGCCATCAGTGAGCTAACGGGCGGGGGGACCCAGTACTTC. Translating it yields CAISELTGGGTQYF. V is TRBV10-3 and J is TRBJ2-5; 7 bases fit TRBD2. V shed 2 bases and J 7 bases; nucleotides not matched to a gene: 7. The germline CDR1 and CDR2 sequences are ENHRY and SYGVKD. The CDR3 extends over 14 amino acids.

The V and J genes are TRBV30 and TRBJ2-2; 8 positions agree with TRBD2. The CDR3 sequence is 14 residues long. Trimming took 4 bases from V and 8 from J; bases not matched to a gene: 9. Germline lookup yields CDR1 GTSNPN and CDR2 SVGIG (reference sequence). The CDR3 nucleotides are TGTGCCTGGACCACCGGGGGGGCTCTGGGGGAGCTGTTTTTT. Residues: CAWTTGGALGELFF.

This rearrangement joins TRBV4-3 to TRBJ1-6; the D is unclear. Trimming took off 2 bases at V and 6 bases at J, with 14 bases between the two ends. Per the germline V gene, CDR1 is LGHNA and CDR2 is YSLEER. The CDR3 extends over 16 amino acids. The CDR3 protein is CASSQRSSHPNSPLHF. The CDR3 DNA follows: TGCGCCAGCAGCCAAAGGAGTAGTCACCCTAATTCACCCCTCCACTTT.

In DNA, the CDR3 is TGTGCCAGCAGTTCTCCGGGGTTCACAGATACGCAGTATTTT. Translation: CASSSPGFTDTQYF. The chain carries TRBV7-3 and TRBJ2-3; the D gene is possibly TRBD2 (5 bases). The CDR3 has 14 amino acids. The V and J ends lost 6 bases and 2 bases respectively, with 12 bases between them. CDR1 SGHTA and CDR2 FQGTGA come from the germline V gene.